This T cell receptor (beta chain) was recorded in a study of shared clonotypes between healthy human individuals. Study in general: The cohort had two women and a few men, ages 18 to 49. Study conclusions and caveats: The small donor group covered limited genetic and exposure diversity. The study found lower generation probabilities in non-shared clonotypes than in those shared by all four donors.

In germline, CDR1 is DFQATT, CDR2 SNEGSKA (reference sequence). The CDR3 sequence is 9 residues long. This was a deep-level run. Using immunoSEQ multiplex PCR, the repertoire was profiled, and TCRdb retains in-frame clones only, with some absent. Of roughly 2,000,000 clones in the sample, 93% were seen once. The sample holds a few counts of this clone. Antigen specificity is unknown. At one end, the junction sequence differs from germline, possibly due to a read error. Naivety among CD8 cells was defined by CD45RO negativity and positive CCR7 selection, thereby excluding terminally differentiated effector memory CD45RA+ cells.

Material for sequencing was naive CD8+ T cells from PBMCs. This TCR came from a man aged 18 to 35 in good health. Some clones in this sample may be carry-over from other donors' samples. V and J are TRBV20-1 and TRBJ1-4; 9 bases fit TRBD1. The DNA for the CDR3 is TGCAGTGCGGATCCGGGACAGGGTTTT. Encoded protein: CSADPGQGF.